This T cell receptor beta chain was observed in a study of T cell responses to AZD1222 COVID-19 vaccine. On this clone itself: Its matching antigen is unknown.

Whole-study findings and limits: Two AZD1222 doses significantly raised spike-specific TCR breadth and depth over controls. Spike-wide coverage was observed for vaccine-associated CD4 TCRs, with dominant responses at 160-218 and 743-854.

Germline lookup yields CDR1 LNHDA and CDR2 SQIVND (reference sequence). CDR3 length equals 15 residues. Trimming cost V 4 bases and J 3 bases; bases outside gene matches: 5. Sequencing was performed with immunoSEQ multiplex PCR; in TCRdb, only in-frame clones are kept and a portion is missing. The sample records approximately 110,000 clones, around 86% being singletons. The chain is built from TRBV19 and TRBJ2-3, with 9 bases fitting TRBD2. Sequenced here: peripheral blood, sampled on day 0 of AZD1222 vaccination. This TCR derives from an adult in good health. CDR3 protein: CASSTLAGMTDTQYF. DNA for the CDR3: TGTGCCAGTAGTACGCTAGCGGGGATGACAGATACGCAGTATTTT.